This T cell receptor (beta chain) was recorded in a study of identical twins. The study, taken as a whole, reports: Carriage of fewer insertions was seen in abundant cord blood beta clonotypes, whereas memory repertoires showed none. Those out-of-frame alpha sequences shared by twins showed an excess of low generation probability. Zero-insertion analyses might be partly confounded by invariant T cells like MAIT and iNKT.

This clonotype was found a few times. The antigen remains undetermined. Healthy Caucasians, and only they, were the donors. The ends lost 0 bases at V and 8 bases at J; junction bases unmatched: 2. Per germline, CDR1 MRHNA and CDR2 SNTAGT. This CDR3 spans 15 amino acids. Each CDR3 protein is one row after TCRdb ran MiXCR on the 5' RACE reads. The data show about 330,000 distinct CDR3 sequences, around 12% seen once. The sample also formed part of further work on yellow fever vaccine responses in identical twins.

This TCR came from a woman younger than 30 in good health. The sequenced sample was CD8+ T cells sorted from blood. The chain couples TRBV6-4 to TRBJ2-1; 12 bases are a match to TRBD1. CDR3 DNA sequence: TGTGCCAGCAGTGACTCGGGACAGGGGGCGGATGAGCAGTTCTTC. Amino acid sequence: CASSDSGQGADEQFF.